These 14 T cell receptor beta chains were sequenced from one sample in a study of blood T cell repertoires in COVID-19. Using immunoSEQ multiplex PCR, the repertoire was profiled, and TCRdb retains in-frame clones only, with some absent. Of roughly 190,000 clones listed, 82% are singletons. The sample consisted of peripheral blood. The receptors derive from a woman aged 55-69 years with COVID-19, enrolled during active disease.

The chain has TRBV14 and TRBJ2-5, with 8 bases fitting TRBD1. The length of the CDR3 is 15 residues. With 3 bases clipped from V and 1 base from J, the junction kept 4 bases outside the gene matches. Germline values: CDR1 SGHDN, CDR2 FVKESK. The CDR3 spells CASSHHRGVQETQYF. The CDR3, as DNA: TGTGCCAGCAGCCACCACAGGGGGGTCCAAGAGACCCAGTACTTC.

The rearrangement joins TRBV5-1 to TRBJ1-1; the match to TRBD1 covers 7 bases. CDR3 length: 13 residues. J gave up 2 bases and V 3 bases, and 1 base lay outside the gene matches. Germline CDR1 reads SGHRS; CDR2 reads YFSETQ. As DNA, the CDR3 is TGCGCCAGCAGCTACAGGGGTAACACTGAAGCTTTCTTT. It is translated as CASSYRGNTEAFF. The variable domain in full, completed from reference TRBV5-1 and TRBJ1-1, reads KAGVTQTPRYLIKTRGQQVTLSCSPISGHRSVSWYQQTPGQGLQFLFEYFSETQRNKGNFPGRFSGRQFSNSRSEMNVSTLELGDSALYLCASSYRGNTEAFFGQGTRLTVV.

The chain links TRBV5-8 to TRBJ2-1; 13 positions agree with TRBD2. The junction had 2 bases not matched to a gene; V was cut back by 2 bases and J by 6 bases. The V gene's germline CDR1 is SGHTS and CDR2 YDEGEE. This CDR3 is 15 amino acids long. CDR3 nucleotide sequence: TGTGCCAGCAGCTTCGGGACTAGCGGGACCAATGAGCAGTTCTTC. This encodes CASSFGTSGTNEQFF.

V and J are TRBV29-1 and TRBJ1-2; D unresolved. The V end was cut by 6 bases, the J end by 6 bases, with 11 bases between. The germline V gene encodes CDR1 SQVTM and CDR2 ANQGSEA. The CDR3 is made up of 11 amino acids. CDR3 bases: TGCAGCGTCGAGGAGTTAAATGGCTACACCTTC. Its protein product is CSVEELNGYTF.

This clone turned up a few times. The J gene is TRBJ1-2, the V gene TRBV5-6; TRBD1 matches at 12 bases. Germline CDR1 reads SGHDT; CDR2 reads YYEEEE. With 4 bases clipped from V and 4 bases from J, the junction kept 8 bases outside the gene matches. The CDR3 is made up of 16 amino acids. The CDR3 sequence is CASSPGTGGYGYGYTF. The CDR3 nucleotides read TGTGCCAGCAGCCCCGGGACAGGGGGCTATGGCTATGGCTACACCTTC.

This sequence joins TRBV18 and TRBJ2-4; D possibly corresponds to TRBD1 (6 bases). The germline V gene has CDR1 KGHSH and CDR2 LQKENI. The CDR3 loop spans 15 amino acids. Between the trimmed V and J ends, which lost 3 bases and 9 bases, there was a span of 18 bases. This CDR3 reads CASSPTDPGVRIQYF. DNA of the CDR3: TGTGCCAGCTCACCTACCGACCCAGGGGTCCGCATTCAGTACTTC.

In its sample, this clone was seen a few times. This chain connects TRBV24-1 to TRBJ2-3; a possible D gene is TRBD2 (5 bases). V was clipped by 1 base and J by 2 bases, with 9 bases between them. The CDR3 contains 15 residues. In germline, CDR1 is KGHDR, CDR2 SFDVKD. CDR3 loop: CATSDFGISTDTQYF. The CDR3, as DNA: TGTGCCACCAGTGATTTCGGGATTTCCACAGATACGCAGTATTTT.

This chain connects TRBV7-2 to TRBJ2-3, with D tentatively TRBD2 (6 bases). The length of the CDR3 is 16 residues. Trimming removed 5 bases at V and 0 bases at J, with 15 bases between. The germline CDR1 and CDR2 sequences are SGHTA and FQGNSA. The CDR3 DNA follows: TGTGCCAGCAGCCTCCGGAGGGCCTCTAGCACAGATACGCAGTATTTT. Translating gives CASSLRRASSTDTQYF.

The chain couples TRBV10-3 to TRBJ1-2; D not resolved. The CDR3 runs 14 residues. Trimming cost V 4 bases and J 8 bases, with 17 bases left between them. Germline V gene lookup returns CDR1 ENHRY and CDR2 SYGVKD. CDR3 coding DNA: TGTGCCATCAGTGTTGGAAGGGAGACGGGAGGCTACACCTTC. Its protein product is CAISVGRETGGYTF.

The CDR3 DNA sequence: TGCAGCGTTAACAGGGCTGGAAACACTGAAGCTTTCTTT. Translated: CSVNRAGNTEAFF. V gene TRBV29-1 combines with J gene TRBJ1-1, with D maybe TRBD1 (6 bases). The germline gives CDR1 SQVTM, CDR2 ANQGSEA. The CDR3 spans 13 residues. The ends were cut back, 5 bases at V and 2 bases at J, with 12 bases in the middle.

The chain recombines TRBV29-1 with TRBJ1-1, with 10 bases fitting TRBD1. Per germline, CDR1 SQVTM and CDR2 ANQGSEA. V shed 8 bases, J shed 6 bases, and the junction held 9 bases outside the gene matches. The CDR3 is made up of 13 amino acids. Written as DNA, the CDR3 is TGCAGCATAGAGGACAGGGGGTTGGCTGAAGCTTTCTTT. This encodes CSIEDRGLAEAFF.

The J gene is TRBJ1-2, the V gene TRBV5-1, with 10 positions matching TRBD1. This CDR3 is 13 amino acids long. Germline V CDR1 and CDR2: SGHRS, YFSETQ. V was clipped by 4 bases and J by 10 bases; unmatched bases: 7. The CDR3 bases are TGCGCCAGCAGCACCCCCGGGACAGGGGACTACACCTTC. This codes for CASSTPGTGDYTF.

This clone was detected many times. The V call is TRBV9, the J call TRBJ1-2; possibly TRBD1 for D (5 bases). V shed 0 bases and J shed 7 bases, with 16 bases lying between them. Germline lookup yields CDR1 SGDLS and CDR2 YYNGEE. This CDR3 has 15 amino acids. The CDR3: CASSVDGRVMAGYTF. The CDR3 DNA follows: TGTGCCAGCAGCGTAGACGGCAGGGTGATGGCTGGCTACACCTTC.

The rearrangement joins TRBV6-1 to TRBJ2-7; 12 bases match TRBD2. After removal of 4 bases from V and 5 bases from J, the junction contained 9 bases not matched to a gene. The CDR3 runs 16 residues. Germline V gene sequence: CDR1 MNHNS, CDR2 SASEGT. CDR3 amino acids: CASSVLAGGPTDEQYF. The CDR3 bases are TGTGCCAGCAGTGTCCTAGCGGGAGGGCCTACTGACGAGCAGTACTTC.